This T cell receptor (beta chain) is from a study of T cells after yellow fever vaccination. Study as a whole: SMART-Seq v4 Ultra Low Input served to prepare low-cell-number fractions.

Universal primer sites and UMIs were introduced during 5'RACE template-switching synthesis of TCR cDNA. TCRdb recomputed calls from the 5' RACE reads with MiXCR, one row per CDR3 protein. The table lists 95,000 to 100,000 distinct CDR3 sequences, around 5.5% of them singletons. Findings and caveats of the study: It was the secondary response that reached its peak faster, day 5 versus 15, but it was weaker. Only a minor proportion of clonotypes was detected across both CD4 and CD8 compartments.

This clonotype showed up many times. Antigen: not known. Trimming stripped 3 bases from V and 2 bases from J, with 11 bases between. The CDR3 length is 15 residues. This receptor was obtained from a man between 18 and 35 years old who received the YFV17D yellow fever vaccine. The source material was CD8+ T cells sorted from PBMCs, sampled 10 days after the yellow fever booster vaccination. The chain couples TRBV12-3 or TRBV12-4 to TRBJ2-1; D not resolved. CDR3 protein: CASSFYPGPYNEQFF. The CDR3 DNA sequence: TGTGCCAGCAGTTTCTACCCCGGCCCCTACAATGAGCAGTTCTTC.